Given below is one T cell receptor (beta chain) in context. Some clones are missing from TCRdb's copy, which holds only in-frame ones; the method was immunoSEQ multiplex PCR. The sample yields over 2,000,000 clones, 93% seen once. This record belongs to a study of shared clonotypes between healthy human individuals. Germline CDR1 reads SGDLS; CDR2 reads YYNGEE. V gave up 3 bases and J gave up 5 bases, with 15 bases separating them. The CDR3 has 15 residues. CD45RO-negative cells were positively selected for CCR7, leaving out terminally differentiated effector memory CD45RA+ cells. The source material was naive CD8+ T cells from PBMCs. The V and J genes are TRBV9 and TRBJ2-1; D is perhaps TRBD2 (6 bases). The receptor was derived from a man between 18 and 29 years old in good health. Some clones in this sample may be carry-over from other donors' samples. For the CDR3, the DNA is TGTGCCAGCAGCGCCGGACGGGGACTTCACAATGAGCAGTTCTTC. Its protein product is CASSAGRGLHNEQFF.